This T cell receptor (beta chain) was found in a study of blood T cell repertoires in COVID-19. For the study at large: Donors in the United States, Italy and Spain gave samples during acute or convalescent COVID-19. T cells, B-cell-depleted T cells, or PBMCs provided the cDNA or gDNA that served as material.

Per the germline V gene, CDR1 is SGHRS and CDR2 is YFSETQ. The CDR3 extends over 15 amino acids. Deletions cut 2 bases from V and 2 bases from J, with 10 bases between. How the authors handled the data: Amplification from reference gene primers served as the basis for estimated nucleated cell counts. Here immunoSEQ multiplex PCR was the method, and the copy in TCRdb shows in-frame clones only, minus some. The DNA was the basis for D and trimming; V, J and clone size are from that table. The sample lists about 490,000 clones; approximately 83% were seen once. Source material: peripheral blood. The receptor was derived from a human donor in a cohort sampled during active COVID-19. The rearrangement links TRBV5-1 to TRBJ2-2; weak D call: TRBD1 (5 bases). The CDR3 coding sequence is TGCGCCAGCAGCTTAACCAGGGTTAACACCGGGGAGCTGTTTTTT. Translated: CASSLTRVNTGELFF.